This entry is about one T cell receptor (beta chain). The age range of participants was about 18 to 100 years, with residence in some 25 US areas. Assay used: immunoSEQ multiplex PCR; TCRdb lists only in-frame clones, some missing. The table records 300,000 to 400,000 clones, 85% to 90% of them present only once. The data were taken from a study of blood T cell repertoires in COVID-19. Across the study: Samples representing acute and convalescent COVID-19 were sourced from the United States, Italy and Spain. Sample material is recorded as cDNA or gDNA derived from T cells, B-cell-depleted T cells, or PBMCs.

The source material was PBMCs or T cells enriched from blood (not recorded which). The receptor's source is a woman aged 30 to 39 with acute COVID-19.

CDR3 sequence: CASSLVQPEQYF. The CDR3 coding sequence is TGTGCCAGCAGTTTAGTACAGCCCGAGCAGTACTTC. The gene calls are TRBV12-3 or TRBV12-4 and TRBJ2-7; no reliable D call. CDR3 size: 12 residues. Trimming took 1 base from V and 6 from J, leaving 7 bases between them.